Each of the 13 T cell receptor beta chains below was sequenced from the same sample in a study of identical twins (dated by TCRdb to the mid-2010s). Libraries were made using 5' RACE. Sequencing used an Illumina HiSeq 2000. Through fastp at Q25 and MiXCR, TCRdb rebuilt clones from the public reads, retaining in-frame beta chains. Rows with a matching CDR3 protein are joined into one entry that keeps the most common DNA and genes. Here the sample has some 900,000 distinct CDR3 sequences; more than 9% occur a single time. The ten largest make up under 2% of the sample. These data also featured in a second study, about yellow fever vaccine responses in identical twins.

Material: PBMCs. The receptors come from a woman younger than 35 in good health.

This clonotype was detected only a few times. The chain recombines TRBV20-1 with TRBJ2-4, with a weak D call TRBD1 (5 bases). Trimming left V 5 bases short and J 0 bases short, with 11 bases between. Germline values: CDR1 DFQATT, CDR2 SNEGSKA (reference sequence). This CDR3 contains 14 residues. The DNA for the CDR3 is TGCAGTGCTTCAGGGTTGGGAGCCAAAAACATTCAGTACTTC. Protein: CSASGLGAKNIQYF.

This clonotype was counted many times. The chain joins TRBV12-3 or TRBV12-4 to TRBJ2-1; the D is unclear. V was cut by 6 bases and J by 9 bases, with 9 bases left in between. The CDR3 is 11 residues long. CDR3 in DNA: TGTGCCAGCAGCCGCAATGGTGAGCAGTTCTTC. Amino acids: CASSRNGEQFF.

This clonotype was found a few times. CDR3 amino acids: CASKRDPGTNEKLFF. The CDR3 nucleotides are TGTGCCAGCAAGAGGGATCCGGGAACTAATGAAAAACTGTTTTTT. The chain is built from TRBV11-2 and TRBJ1-4; no reliable D call. The CDR3 contains 15 residues. V lost 7 bases and J 1 base, leaving 13 bases between the germline ends. CDR1 is SGHAT, CDR2 FQNNGV, per germline.

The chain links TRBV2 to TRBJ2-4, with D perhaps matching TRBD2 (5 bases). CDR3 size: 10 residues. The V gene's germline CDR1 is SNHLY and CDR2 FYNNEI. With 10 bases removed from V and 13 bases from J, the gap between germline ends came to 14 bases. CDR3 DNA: TGTGCCATCGAGGGTGACAAGCAGTACTTC. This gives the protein CAIEGDKQYF.

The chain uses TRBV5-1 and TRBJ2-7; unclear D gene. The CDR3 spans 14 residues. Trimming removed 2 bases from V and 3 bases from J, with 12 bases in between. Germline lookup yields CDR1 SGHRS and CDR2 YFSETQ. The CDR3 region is CASSLQGINYEQYF. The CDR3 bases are TGCGCCAGCAGCTTACAAGGAATAAACTACGAGCAGTACTTC. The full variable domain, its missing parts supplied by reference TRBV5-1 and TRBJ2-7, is KAGVTQTPRYLIKTRGQQVTLSCSPISGHRSVSWYQQTPGQGLQFLFEYFSETQRNKGNFPGRFSGRQFSNSRSEMNVSTLELGDSALYLCASSLQGINYEQYFGPGTRLTVT.

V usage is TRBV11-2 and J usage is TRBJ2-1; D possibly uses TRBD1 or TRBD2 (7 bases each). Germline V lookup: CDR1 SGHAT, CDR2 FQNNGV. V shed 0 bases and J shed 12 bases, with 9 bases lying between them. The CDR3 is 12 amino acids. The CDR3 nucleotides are TGTGCCAGCAGCTTAGACAGGGGGGGGCAGTTCTTC. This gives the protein CASSLDRGGQFF.

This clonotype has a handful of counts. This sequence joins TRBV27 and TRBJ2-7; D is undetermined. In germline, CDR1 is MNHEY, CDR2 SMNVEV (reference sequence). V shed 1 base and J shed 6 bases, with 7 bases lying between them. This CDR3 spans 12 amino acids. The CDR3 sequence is CASSLFGLEQYF. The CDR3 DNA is TGTGCCAGCAGTTTATTTGGGCTCGAGCAGTACTTC.

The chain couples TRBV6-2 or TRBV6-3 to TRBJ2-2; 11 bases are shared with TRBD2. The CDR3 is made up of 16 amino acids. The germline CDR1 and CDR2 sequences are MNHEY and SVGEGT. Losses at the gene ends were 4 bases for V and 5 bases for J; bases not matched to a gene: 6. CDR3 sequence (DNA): TGTGCCAGCAGTTTATTAGCGGGAGGGCCAACCGGGGAGCTGTTTTTT. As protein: CASSLLAGGPTGELFF.

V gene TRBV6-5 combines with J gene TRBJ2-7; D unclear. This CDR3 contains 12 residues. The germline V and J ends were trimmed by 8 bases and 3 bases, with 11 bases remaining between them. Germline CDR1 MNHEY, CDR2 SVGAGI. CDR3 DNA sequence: TGTGCCAGCGGCTACAGCAGCTACGAGCAGTACTTC. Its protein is CASGYSSYEQYF.

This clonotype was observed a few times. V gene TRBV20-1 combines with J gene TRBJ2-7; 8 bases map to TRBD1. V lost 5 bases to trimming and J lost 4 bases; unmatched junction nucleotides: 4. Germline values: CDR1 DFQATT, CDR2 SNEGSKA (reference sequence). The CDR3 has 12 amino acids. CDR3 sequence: CSAGDRIYEQYF. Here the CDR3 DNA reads TGCAGTGCTGGGGACAGGATTTACGAGCAGTACTTC.

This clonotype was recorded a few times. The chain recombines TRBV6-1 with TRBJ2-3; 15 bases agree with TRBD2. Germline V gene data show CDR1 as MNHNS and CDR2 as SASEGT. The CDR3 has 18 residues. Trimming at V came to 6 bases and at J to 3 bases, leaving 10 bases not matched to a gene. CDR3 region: CASSRTSGRAERTDTQYF. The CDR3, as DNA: TGTGCCAGCAGCCGGACTAGCGGGAGGGCCGAAAGGACAGATACGCAGTATTTT.

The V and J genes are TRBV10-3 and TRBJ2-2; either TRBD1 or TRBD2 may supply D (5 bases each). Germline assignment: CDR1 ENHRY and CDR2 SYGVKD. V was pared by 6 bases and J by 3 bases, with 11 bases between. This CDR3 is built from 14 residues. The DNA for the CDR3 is TGTGCCATCAGAGAGGGGCCCGACACCGGGGAGCTGTTTTTT. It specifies CAIREGPDTGELFF.

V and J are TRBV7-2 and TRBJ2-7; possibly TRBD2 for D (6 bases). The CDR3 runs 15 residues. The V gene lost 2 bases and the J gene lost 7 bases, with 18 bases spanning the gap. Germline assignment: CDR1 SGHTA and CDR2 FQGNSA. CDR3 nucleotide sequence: TGTGCCAGCAGCTTATATTGGGCCGGGAGCGGGGAGCAGTACTTC. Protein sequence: CASSLYWAGSGEQYF. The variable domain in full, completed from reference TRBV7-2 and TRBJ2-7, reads GAGVSQSPSNKVTEKGKDVELRCDPISGHTALYWYRQSLGQGLEFLIYFQGNSAPDKSGLPSDRFSAERTGGSVSTLTIQRTQQEDSAVYLCASSLYWAGSGEQYFGPGTRLTVT.